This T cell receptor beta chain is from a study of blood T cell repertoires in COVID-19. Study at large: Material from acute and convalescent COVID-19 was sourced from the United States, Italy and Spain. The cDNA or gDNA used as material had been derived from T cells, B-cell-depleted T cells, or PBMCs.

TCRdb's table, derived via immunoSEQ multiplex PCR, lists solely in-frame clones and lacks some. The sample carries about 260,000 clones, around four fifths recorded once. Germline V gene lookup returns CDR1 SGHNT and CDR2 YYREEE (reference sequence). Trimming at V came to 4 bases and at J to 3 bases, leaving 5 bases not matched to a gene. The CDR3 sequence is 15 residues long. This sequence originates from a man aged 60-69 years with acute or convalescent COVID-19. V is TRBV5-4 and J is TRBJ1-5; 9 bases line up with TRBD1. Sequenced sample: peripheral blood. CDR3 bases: TGTGCCAGCAGCCTAGGGACAGGGCACAATCAGCCCCAGCATTTT. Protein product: CASSLGTGHNQPQHF.